The 24 T cell receptor beta chains presented below share a single source sample, sequenced in a study of PD-L1 blockade in urothelial cancer (dated by TCRdb to about 2017). The library was obtained by the immunoSEQ multiplex PCR assay. Not all clones reach the TCRdb copy of this immuneACCESS table, which keeps in-frame sequences only. Checked studies attribute under half of the gap to unresolved V genes and leave the rest unexplained. Within this sample are 50,000 or so clones, with approximately 80% of them counted one time only. The ten largest clones take up 3.6% of the sample. The source was PBMCs, collected around atezolizumab (anti-PD-L1) treatment. The receptor set was obtained from a man aged 65 to 79 with urothelial cancer.

V gene TRBV9 combines with J gene TRBJ1-1; D unclear. Germline CDR1 reads SGDLS; CDR2 reads YYNGEE. The V gene lost 0 bases and the J gene lost 7 bases, with 13 bases spanning the gap. This CDR3 contains 14 residues. CDR3 in amino acids: CASSVARGGGEAFF. CDR3 nucleotides: TGTGCCAGCAGCGTAGCTCGAGGAGGAGGTGAAGCTTTCTTT.

This clone has more than one count but fewer than ten. The genes are TRBV5-1 and TRBJ1-1, with D possibly being TRBD1 (5 bases). The CDR3 consists of 20 residues. Trimming stripped 4 bases from V and 1 base from J, with 29 bases between. Germline CDR1 is SGHRS and CDR2 is YFSETQ. The CDR3: CASSPDNRAGRHHSNTEAFF. In DNA form, the CDR3 reads TGCGCCAGCAGCCCTGACAATAGGGCGGGACGGCATCATTCGAACACTGAAGCTTTCTTT.

The chain recombines TRBV6-5 with TRBJ2-3; 10 bases are shared with TRBD1. Germline lookup yields CDR1 MNHEY and CDR2 SVGAGI. The CDR3 is 16 amino acids. The V and J ends lost 2 bases and 1 base, in that order; junction bases with no gene match: 3. CDR3 residues: CASSYEGTGGTDTQYF. The CDR3 coding sequence is TGTGCCAGCAGTTACGAGGGGACAGGGGGCACAGATACGCAGTATTTT.

There are a few counts of this clone. The chain is built from TRBV9 and TRBJ1-2, with D perhaps TRBD1 (6 bases). Germline V gives CDR1 SGDLS, CDR2 YYNGEE. CDR3 length: 16 residues. Between the trimmed V and J ends, which lost 4 bases and 9 bases, there was a span of 25 bases. CDR3 nucleotides: TGTGCCAGCAGCCCCACGGGGGGCCAACGGGGAGAAAGCTACACCTTC. Its protein is CASSPTGGQRGESYTF. The variable domain in full, with the rest retrieved from reference TRBV9 and TRBJ1-2, is DSGVTQTPKHLITATGQRVTLRCSPRSGDLSVYWYQQSLDQGLQFLIQYYNGEERAKGNILERFSAQQFPDLHSELNLSSLELGDSALYFCASSPTGGQRGESYTFGSGTRLTVV.

A single count supports this clone. V is TRBV5-1 and J is TRBJ2-2; D might be TRBD2 (5 bases). Trimming removed 6 bases from V and 1 base from J, with 10 bases in between. Germline V CDR1 and CDR2: SGHRS, YFSETQ. This CDR3 has 14 amino acids. CDR3 in DNA: TGCGCCAGCACCGGACTTTTGAACACCGGGGAGCTGTTTTTT. Protein product: CASTGLLNTGELFF.

This chain connects TRBV9 to TRBJ1-1, with D perhaps TRBD1 (5 bases). The V gene's germline CDR1 is SGDLS and CDR2 YYNGEE. The length of the CDR3 is 15 residues. Deletions cut 0 bases from V and 0 bases from J, with 9 bases between. The CDR3 loop reads CASSVVGEVNTEAFF. DNA for the CDR3: TGTGCCAGCAGCGTAGTGGGGGAGGTGAACACTGAAGCTTTCTTT.

The V gene is TRBV9, the J gene TRBJ2-5; D is perhaps TRBD2 (5 bases). This CDR3 has 17 residues. Looked up from germline, CDR1 is SGDLS and CDR2 is YYNGEE. With 0 bases removed from V and 3 bases from J, the gap between germline ends came to 18 bases. CDR3 coding DNA: TGTGCCAGCAGCGTAGGTCCCCAGCGGACTCCCAAAGAGACCCAGTACTTC. Protein: CASSVGPQRTPKETQYF. Full variable domain (remainder filled in from reference TRBV9 and TRBJ2-5): DSGVTQTPKHLITATGQRVTLRCSPRSGDLSVYWYQQSLDQGLQFLIQYYNGEERAKGNILERFSAQQFPDLHSELNLSSLELGDSALYFCASSVGPQRTPKETQYFGPGTRLLVL.

The V call is TRBV4-2, the J call TRBJ1-2; TRBD1 agrees at 7 bases. CDR1 is LGHNA, CDR2 YNFKEQ, per germline. Trimming cost V 4 bases and J 0 bases; bases outside gene matches: 11. This CDR3 is built from 17 residues. Written as DNA, the CDR3 is TGTGCCAGCAGCCTCGGGACAGCAACTCCAACTAACTATGGCTACACCTTC. Protein sequence: CASSLGTATPTNYGYTF.

J is TRBJ2-1 and V is TRBV27, with 8 bases matching TRBD1. After removal of 5 bases from V and 4 bases from J, the junction contained 7 bases not matched to a gene. CDR1 is MNHEY, CDR2 SMNVEV, per germline (reference sequence). This CDR3 spans 15 amino acids. The CDR3 sequence: CASSRGTGFYNEQFF. DNA for the CDR3: TGTGCCAGCAGTCGAGGGACAGGTTTTTACAATGAGCAGTTCTTC.

The V and J genes are TRBV4-3 and TRBJ1-2, with D tentatively TRBD1 (5 bases). The CDR3 is 16 amino acids. Germline V gene sequence: CDR1 LGHNA, CDR2 YSLEER. Trimming took 0 bases from V and 3 from J, leaving 14 bases between them. CDR3 loop: CASSQDRSQGYYGYTF. The CDR3 coding sequence is TGCGCCAGCAGCCAAGATCGTTCCCAGGGATACTATGGCTACACCTTC.

This sequence joins TRBV11-2 and TRBJ1-1, with a possible D match to TRBD1 (5 bases). Trimming removed 5 bases at V and 5 bases at J, with 21 bases between. Germline values: CDR1 SGHAT, CDR2 FQNNGV. The CDR3 contains 16 residues. The CDR3 nucleotides are TGTGCCAGCAGCGGGGGGATGACGTCCGCGGGGACTGAAGCTTTCTTT. It specifies CASSGGMTSAGTEAFF. The full variable domain, completed using reference TRBV11-2 and TRBJ1-1, is EAGVAQSPRYKIIEKRQSVAFWCNPISGHATLYWYQQILGQGPKLLIQFQNNGVVDDSQLPKDRFSAERLKGVDSTLKIQPAKLEDSAVYLCASSGGMTSAGTEAFFGQGTRLTVV.

This clone appeared a few times. This chain uses TRBV5-1 with TRBJ2-7; possible D gene TRBD2, 6 bases. CDR1 is SGHRS and CDR2 is YFSETQ in the germline V gene. Trimming removed 2 bases at V and 0 bases at J, with 12 bases between. The length of the CDR3 is 15 residues. Here the CDR3 reads CASSLQRGSSYEQYF. For the CDR3, the DNA is TGCGCCAGCAGCTTACAACGGGGGAGCTCCTACGAGCAGTACTTC.

The rearrangement links TRBV4-3 to TRBJ2-3; TRBD1 is a possible D gene (6 bases). Trimming cost V 4 bases and J 2 bases, with 10 bases left between them. Germline V gives CDR1 LGHNA, CDR2 YSLEER. This CDR3 has 14 amino acids. The CDR3 reads CASSPDRNTDTQYF. The CDR3 DNA follows: TGCGCCAGCAGCCCAGACAGGAACACAGATACGCAGTATTTT.

This clone showed up just once. This rearrangement joins TRBV5-1 to TRBJ2-3, with TRBD2 identical over 10 bases. V shed 0 bases and J 3 bases; nucleotides not matched to a gene: 4. Germline V gene sequence: CDR1 SGHRS, CDR2 YFSETQ. The CDR3 loop spans 16 amino acids. CDR3 nucleotides: TGCGCCAGCAGCTTGGGGAGCGGGAGGGGAACAGATACGCAGTATTTT. It specifies CASSLGSGRGTDTQYF.

J is TRBJ2-3 and V is TRBV5-1; TRBD1 might be the D (5 bases). The V and J ends lost 3 bases and 7 bases respectively, with 15 bases between them. This CDR3 is built from 14 residues. Germline CDR1 and CDR2: SGHRS and YFSETQ. This CDR3 reads CASSSTAQGNTQYF. Here the CDR3 DNA reads TGCGCCAGCAGCTCGACCGCCCAGGGTAATACGCAGTATTTT.

This clone was counted ten times or more. The chain links TRBV19 to TRBJ2-2, with D possibly TRBD2 on 5 matching bases. The germline gives CDR1 LNHDA, CDR2 SQIVND (reference sequence). V lost 3 bases and J 1 base, leaving 6 bases between the germline ends. There are 14 residues in the CDR3. This chain's CDR3 is CASSIRGNTGELFF. The CDR3 DNA reads as TGTGCCAGTAGTATCCGGGGGAACACCGGGGAGCTGTTTTTT. The full variable domain, its missing parts supplied by reference TRBV19 and TRBJ2-2, is DGGITQSPKYLFRKEGQNVTLSCEQNLNHDAMYWYRQDPGQGLRLIYYSQIVNDFQKGDIAEGYSVSREKKESFPLTVTSAQKNPTAFYLCASSIRGNTGELFFGEGSRLTVL.

This clone turned up a few times. V gene TRBV19 combines with J gene TRBJ2-7; D possibly corresponds to TRBD2 (6 bases). The ends were cut back, 5 bases at V and 0 bases at J, with 8 bases in the middle. CDR3 size: 13 residues. Germline CDR1 is LNHDA and CDR2 is SQIVND (reference sequence). CDR3 sequence: CASSRDSSYEQYF. CDR3 bases: TGTGCCAGTAGTCGGGACTCCTCCTACGAGCAGTACTTC.

The J gene is TRBJ2-7, the V gene TRBV20-1; 7 bases are a match to TRBD2. CDR1 is DFQATT and CDR2 is SNEGSKA in the germline V gene (reference sequence). The CDR3 contains 11 residues. Germline trimming cut 3 bases from V and 8 bases from J; bases unmatched to any gene: 4. The CDR3 region is CSASSRGKQYF. CDR3 bases: TGCAGTGCTAGTTCGCGGGGGAAGCAGTACTTC.

This clone was found once. The chain is built from TRBV27 and TRBJ1-1, with TRBD1 matching over 12 bases. Germline V CDR1 and CDR2: MNHEY, SMNVEV (reference sequence). After removal of 0 bases from V and 6 bases from J, the junction contained 20 bases not matched to a gene. This CDR3 has 21 amino acids. The CDR3 DNA reads TGTGCCAGCAGTTTATCTTTGTTGCCAAGGGACAGGGGGCGCCTGGGCCCTGAAGCTTTCTTT. It translates to CASSLSLLPRDRGRLGPEAFF.

V gene TRBV2 combines with J gene TRBJ2-3; 9 nucleotides align to TRBD2. Germline lookup yields CDR1 SNHLY and CDR2 FYNNEI. V lost 4 bases, J lost 4 bases, and 6 bases stayed unmatched. The CDR3 is 15 residues long. CDR3 sequence reads: CASSVLAGSADTQYF. The CDR3 DNA reads as TGTGCCAGCAGTGTCCTAGCGGGGAGCGCAGATACGCAGTATTTT.

V is TRBV25-1 and J is TRBJ2-5, with 8 nucleotides matching TRBD1. The junction had 6 bases not matched to a gene; V was cut back by 4 bases and J by 2 bases. CDR3 size: 15 residues. In germline, CDR1 is MGHDK, CDR2 SYGVNS. CDR3 nucleotide sequence: TGTGCCAGCAGTGGGGGGACAGGATCTCAAGAGACCCAGTACTTC. This codes for CASSGGTGSQETQYF.

The chain recombines TRBV18 with TRBJ2-7; D call uncertain. CDR3 size: 13 residues. The germline V and J ends were trimmed by 0 bases and 3 bases, with 6 bases remaining between them. Germline assignment: CDR1 KGHSH and CDR2 LQKENI. CDR3 in amino acids: CASSPPHGYEQYF. Written as DNA, the CDR3 is TGTGCCAGCTCACCACCCCACGGCTACGAGCAGTACTTC.

This chain joins TRBV7-9 and TRBJ2-5; the D is unclear. Germline V lookup: CDR1 SEHNR, CDR2 FQNEAQ (reference sequence). The V end was cut by 7 bases, the J end by 4 bases, with 13 bases between. The CDR3 consists of 13 residues. CDR3 nucleotides: TGTGCCAGCACCCAGAATACAGTAGAGACCCAGTACTTC. Translation: CASTQNTVETQYF.

This clone was seen a single time. The rearrangement links TRBV5-1 to TRBJ1-2; 10 bases line up with TRBD1. V dropped 4 bases and J dropped 8; count of bases not matched to a gene: 11. Germline loops: CDR1 SGHRS, CDR2 YFSETQ. The CDR3 has 15 residues. The CDR3 loop is CASSPLTGGTGGYTF. Written as DNA, the CDR3 is TGCGCCAGCAGCCCCTTGACAGGGGGCACGGGAGGCTACACCTTC.